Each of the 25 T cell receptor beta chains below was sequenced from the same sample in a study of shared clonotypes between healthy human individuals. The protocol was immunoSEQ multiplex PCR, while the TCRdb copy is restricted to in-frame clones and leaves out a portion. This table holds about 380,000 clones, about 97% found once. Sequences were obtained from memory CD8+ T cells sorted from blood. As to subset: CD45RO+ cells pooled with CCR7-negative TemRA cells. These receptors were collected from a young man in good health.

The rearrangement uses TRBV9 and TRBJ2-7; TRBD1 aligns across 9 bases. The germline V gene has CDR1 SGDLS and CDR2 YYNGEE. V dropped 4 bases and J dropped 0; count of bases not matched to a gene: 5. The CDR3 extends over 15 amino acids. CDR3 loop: CASSPGQGRSYEQYF. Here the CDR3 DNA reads TGTGCCAGCAGCCCCGGACAGGGGCGCTCCTACGAGCAGTACTTC.

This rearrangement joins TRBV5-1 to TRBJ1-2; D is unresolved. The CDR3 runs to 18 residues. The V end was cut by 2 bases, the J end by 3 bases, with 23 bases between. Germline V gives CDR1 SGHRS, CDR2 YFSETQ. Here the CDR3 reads CASSFSFIRRPRDYGYTF. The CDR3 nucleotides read TGCGCCAGCAGCTTCTCTTTTATACGACGTCCCCGCGACTATGGCTACACCTTC.

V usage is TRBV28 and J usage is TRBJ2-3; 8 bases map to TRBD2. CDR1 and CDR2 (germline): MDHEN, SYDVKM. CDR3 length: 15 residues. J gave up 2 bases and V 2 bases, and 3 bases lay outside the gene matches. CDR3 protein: CASSLVTSVTDTQYF. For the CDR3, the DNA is TGTGCCAGCAGTTTAGTGACTAGCGTCACAGATACGCAGTATTTT.

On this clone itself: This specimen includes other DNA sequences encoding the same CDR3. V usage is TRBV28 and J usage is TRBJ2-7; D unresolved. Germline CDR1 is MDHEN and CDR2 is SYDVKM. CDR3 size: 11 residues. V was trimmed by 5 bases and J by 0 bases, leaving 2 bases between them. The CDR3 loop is CASSGSYEQYF. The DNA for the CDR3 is TGTGCCAGCAGTGGCTCCTACGAGCAGTACTTC.

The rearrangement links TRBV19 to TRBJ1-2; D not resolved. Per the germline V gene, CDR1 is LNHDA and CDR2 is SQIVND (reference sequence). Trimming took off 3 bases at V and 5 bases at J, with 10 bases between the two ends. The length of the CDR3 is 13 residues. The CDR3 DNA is TGTGCCAGTAGTATCCAGCTTGTGTATGGCTACACCTTC. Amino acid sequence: CASSIQLVYGYTF. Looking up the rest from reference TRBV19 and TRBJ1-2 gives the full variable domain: DGGITQSPKYLFRKEGQNVTLSCEQNLNHDAMYWYRQDPGQGLRLIYYSQIVNDFQKGDIAEGYSVSREKKESFPLTVTSAQKNPTAFYLCASSIQLVYGYTFGSGTRLTVV.

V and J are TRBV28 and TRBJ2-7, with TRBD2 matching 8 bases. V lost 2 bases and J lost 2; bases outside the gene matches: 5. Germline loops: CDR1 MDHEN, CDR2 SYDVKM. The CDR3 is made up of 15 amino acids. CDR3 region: CASSLMGLETYEQYF. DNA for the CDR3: TGTGCCAGCAGTTTAATGGGACTAGAGACCTACGAGCAGTACTTC.

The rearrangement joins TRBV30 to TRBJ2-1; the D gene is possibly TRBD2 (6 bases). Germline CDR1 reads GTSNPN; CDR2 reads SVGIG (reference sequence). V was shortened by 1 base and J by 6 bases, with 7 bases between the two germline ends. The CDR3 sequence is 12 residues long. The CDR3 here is CAWSDGGNEQFF. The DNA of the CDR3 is TGTGCCTGGAGTGACGGGGGCAATGAGCAGTTCTTC.

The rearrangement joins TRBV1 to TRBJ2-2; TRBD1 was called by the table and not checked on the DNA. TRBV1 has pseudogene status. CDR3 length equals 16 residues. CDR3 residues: CTSSPPQTGSTGELFF. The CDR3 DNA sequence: TGCACCAGCAGCCCGCCTCAGACAGGGAGTACCGGGGAGCTGTTTTTT.

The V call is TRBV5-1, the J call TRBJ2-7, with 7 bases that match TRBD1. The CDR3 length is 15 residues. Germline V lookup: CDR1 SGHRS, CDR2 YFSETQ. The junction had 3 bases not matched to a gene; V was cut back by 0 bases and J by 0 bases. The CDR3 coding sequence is TGCGCCAGCAGCTTGGGACGGGACAGCTCCTACGAGCAGTACTTC. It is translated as CASSLGRDSSYEQYF.

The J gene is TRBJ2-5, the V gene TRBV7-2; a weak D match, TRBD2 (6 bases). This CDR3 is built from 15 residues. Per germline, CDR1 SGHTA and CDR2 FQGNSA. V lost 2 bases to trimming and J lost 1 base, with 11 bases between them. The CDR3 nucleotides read TGTGCCAGCAGCTTAAGTCGGGGACTCCAAGAGACCCAGTACTTC. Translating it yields CASSLSRGLQETQYF.

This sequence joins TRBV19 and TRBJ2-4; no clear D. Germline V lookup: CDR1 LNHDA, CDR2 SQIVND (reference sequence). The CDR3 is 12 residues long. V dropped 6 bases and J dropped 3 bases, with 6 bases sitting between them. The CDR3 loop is CASRGYKNIQYF. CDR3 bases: TGTGCCAGTAGGGGGTACAAAAACATTCAGTACTTC. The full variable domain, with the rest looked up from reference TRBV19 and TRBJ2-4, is DGGITQSPKYLFRKEGQNVTLSCEQNLNHDAMYWYRQDPGQGLRLIYYSQIVNDFQKGDIAEGYSVSREKKESFPLTVTSAQKNPTAFYLCASRGYKNIQYFGAGTRLSVL.

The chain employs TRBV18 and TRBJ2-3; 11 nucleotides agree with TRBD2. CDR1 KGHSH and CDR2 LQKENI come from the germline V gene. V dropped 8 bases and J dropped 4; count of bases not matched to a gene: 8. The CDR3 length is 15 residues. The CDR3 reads CASTILAGDADTQYF. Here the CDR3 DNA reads TGTGCCAGCACGATACTAGCGGGAGATGCAGATACGCAGTATTTT.

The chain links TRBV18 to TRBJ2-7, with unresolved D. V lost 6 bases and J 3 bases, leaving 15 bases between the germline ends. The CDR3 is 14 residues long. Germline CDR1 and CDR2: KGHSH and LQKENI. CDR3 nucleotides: TGTGCCAGCTCTCTCCGGTCGAGTAGCTACGAGCAGTACTTC. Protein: CASSLRSSSYEQYF.

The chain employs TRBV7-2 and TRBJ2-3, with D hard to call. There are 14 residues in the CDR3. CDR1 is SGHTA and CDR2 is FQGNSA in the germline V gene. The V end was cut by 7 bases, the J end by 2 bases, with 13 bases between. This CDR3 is CASTFVRFTDTQYF. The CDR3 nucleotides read TGTGCCAGCACCTTCGTCAGGTTCACAGATACGCAGTATTTT.

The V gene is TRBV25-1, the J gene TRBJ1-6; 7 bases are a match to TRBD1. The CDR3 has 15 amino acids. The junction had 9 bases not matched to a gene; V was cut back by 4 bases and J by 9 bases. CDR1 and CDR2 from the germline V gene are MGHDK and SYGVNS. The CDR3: CASSASRQGGSPLHF. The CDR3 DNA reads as TGTGCCAGCAGTGCTTCTCGACAGGGTGGTTCACCCCTCCACTTT.

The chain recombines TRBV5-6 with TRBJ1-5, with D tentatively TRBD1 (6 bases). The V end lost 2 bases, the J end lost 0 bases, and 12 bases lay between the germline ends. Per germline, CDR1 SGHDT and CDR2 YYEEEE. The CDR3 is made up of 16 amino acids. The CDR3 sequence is CASSFRGRGSNQPQHF. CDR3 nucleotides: TGTGCCAGCAGCTTTAGGGGGAGGGGTAGCAATCAGCCCCAGCATTTT.

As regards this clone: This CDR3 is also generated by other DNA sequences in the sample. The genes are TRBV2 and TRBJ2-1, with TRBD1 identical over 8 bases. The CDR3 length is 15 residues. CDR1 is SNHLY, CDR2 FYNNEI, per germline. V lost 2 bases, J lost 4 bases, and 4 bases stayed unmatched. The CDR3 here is CASSERQGSYNEQFF. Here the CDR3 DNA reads TGTGCCAGCAGTGAAAGACAGGGGAGTTACAATGAGCAGTTCTTC.

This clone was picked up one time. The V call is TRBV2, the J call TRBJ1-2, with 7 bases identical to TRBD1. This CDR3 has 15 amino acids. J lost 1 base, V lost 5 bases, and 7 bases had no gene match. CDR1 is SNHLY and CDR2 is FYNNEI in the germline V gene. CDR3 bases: TGTGCCAGCAGTCTACAGGGGTCTTTTAACTATGGCTACACCTTC. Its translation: CASSLQGSFNYGYTF.

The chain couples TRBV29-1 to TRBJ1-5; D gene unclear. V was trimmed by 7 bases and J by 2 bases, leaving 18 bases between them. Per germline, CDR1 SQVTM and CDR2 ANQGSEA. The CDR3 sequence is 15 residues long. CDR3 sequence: CSAADRVGCNQPQHF. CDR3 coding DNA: TGCAGCGCAGCGGACCGGGTAGGATGCAATCAGCCCCAGCATTTT.

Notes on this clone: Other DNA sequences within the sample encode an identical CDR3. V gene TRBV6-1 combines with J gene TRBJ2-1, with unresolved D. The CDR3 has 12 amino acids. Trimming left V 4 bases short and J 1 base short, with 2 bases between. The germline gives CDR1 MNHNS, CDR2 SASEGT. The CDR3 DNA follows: TGTGCCAGCAGTGCATCCTACAATGAGCAGTTCTTC. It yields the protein CASSASYNEQFF.

The CDR3 coding sequence is TGTGCCAGCAGTGAACGGCCGGGACAGGGCTACAATGAGCAGTTCTTC. Its translation is CASSERPGQGYNEQFF. The V gene is TRBV6-1, the J gene TRBJ2-1, with 9 bases aligning to TRBD1. This CDR3 is built from 16 residues. The germline V gene has CDR1 MNHNS and CDR2 SASEGT. The ends lost 2 bases at V and 3 bases at J; junction bases unmatched: 5.

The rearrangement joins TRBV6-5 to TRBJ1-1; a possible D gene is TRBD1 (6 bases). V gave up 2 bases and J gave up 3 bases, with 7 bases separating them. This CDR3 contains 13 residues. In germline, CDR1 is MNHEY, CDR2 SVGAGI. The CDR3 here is CASSYGQHTEAFF. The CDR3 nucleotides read TGTGCCAGCAGTTACGGACAGCACACTGAAGCTTTCTTT.

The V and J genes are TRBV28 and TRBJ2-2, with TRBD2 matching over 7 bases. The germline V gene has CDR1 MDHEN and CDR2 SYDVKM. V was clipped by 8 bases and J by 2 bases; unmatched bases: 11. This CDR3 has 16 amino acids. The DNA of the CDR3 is TGTGCCAGCCATCTCCGGACGGGAGGAAACACCGGGGAGCTGTTTTTT. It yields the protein CASHLRTGGNTGELFF.

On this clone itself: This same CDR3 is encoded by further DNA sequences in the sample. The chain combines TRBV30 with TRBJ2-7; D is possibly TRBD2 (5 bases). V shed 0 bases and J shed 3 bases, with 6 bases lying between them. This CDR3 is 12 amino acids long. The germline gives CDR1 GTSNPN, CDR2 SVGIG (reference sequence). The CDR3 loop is CAWSVLGYEQYF. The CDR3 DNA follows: TGTGCCTGGAGTGTACTAGGCTACGAGCAGTACTTC.

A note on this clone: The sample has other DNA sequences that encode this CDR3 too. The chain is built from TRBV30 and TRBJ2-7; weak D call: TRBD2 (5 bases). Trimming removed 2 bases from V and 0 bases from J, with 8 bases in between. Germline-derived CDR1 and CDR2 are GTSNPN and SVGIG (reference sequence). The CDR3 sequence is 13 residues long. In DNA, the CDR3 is TGTGCCTGGAGTACGGGAAGCTCCTACGAGCAGTACTTC. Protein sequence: CAWSTGSSYEQYF.